The rows below give T cell receptor beta chains drawn from one sample of a study of early T cells in non-severe SARS-CoV-2 infection. TCRdb processed the 5' RACE reads anew with MiXCR; each CDR3 protein has one entry. This sample yields under 45,000 distinct CDR3 sequences, of which roughly 10% are seen a single time; 9.5% to 10% belongs to the top ten. Sequencing was carried out using whole blood. The receptor source for this set is an adult who was a healthcare worker with PCR-confirmed SARS-CoV-2 infection or an uninfected control (not recorded which). Each CDR3 is given with its conserved first and last residue. D genes are given only for firm matches. Only part of the rows carry a size: once, few, many, or a class if the clone is expanded.

len	d_gene	v_gene	abundance	j_gene	CDR3nt	CDR3aa
14	NA	TRBV10-3	few	TRBJ2-1	TGTGCCATCAAAGGGGTGGGCCTGGACAATGAGCAGTTCTTC	CAIKGVGLDNEQFF
15	TRBD1	TRBV11-2	few	TRBJ2-7	TGTGCCAGCAGCTTATCACAGGGGCCGACCTACGAGCAGTACTTC	CASSLSQGPTYEQYF
17	NA	TRBV6-5	few	TRBJ1-3	TGTGCCAGCAGAGTAAGCGGGTGGACCGGCTCTGGAAACACCATATATTTT	CASRVSGWTGSGNTIYF
16	TRBD1	TRBV24-1	many	TRBJ2-3	TGTGCCACCAGTGACCGGGACAGGGTGGGGACAGATACGCAGTATTTT	CATSDRDRVGTDTQYF
13	NA	TRBV7-9	NA	TRBJ2-7	TGTGCCAGCAGCCCTCCTACGGGCTACGAGCAGTACTTC	CASSPPTGYEQYF
14	NA	TRBV7-9	few	TRBJ2-7	TGTGCCAGCCATAATGACAGCAACCGGTGGGGGCAGTACTTC	CASHNDSNRWGQYF
14	NA	TRBV7-9	few	TRBJ1-1	TGTGCCAGCAGCTTCGAGACTGTTAACACTGAAGCTTTCTTT	CASSFETVNTEAFF
14	NA	TRBV9	few	TRBJ1-5	TGTGCCAGCAGCGTAGGGGACAGCAATCAGCCCCAGCATTTT	CASSVGDSNQPQHF
14	NA	TRBV6-5	few	TRBJ1-1	TGTGCCAGCAGTTTCGGGGTACCAGGGTCCGAAGCTTTCTTT	CASSFGVPGSEAFF
14	TRBD1	TRBV6-5	many	TRBJ1-5	TGTGCCAGCTTAAGGGCAGGGGGAAATCAGCCCCAGCATTTT	CASLRAGGNQPQHF
15	NA	TRBV18	many	TRBJ1-1	TGTGCCAGCTCACCACTACAGGGTTCCAACACTGAAGCTTTCTTT	CASSPLQGSNTEAFF
16	TRBD1	TRBV24-1	many	TRBJ2-5	TGTGCCACCAGTGATTCCGGACAGGGGGGCCAAGAGACCCAGTACTTC	CATSDSGQGGQETQYF
14	NA	TRBV12-3/TRBV12-4	many	TRBJ2-7	TGTGCCAGTTACCCAACAGGGTCCCCCTACGAGCAGTACTTC	CASYPTGSPYEQYF
13	NA	TRBV27	medium-sized	TRBJ2-7	TGTGCCAGCAGTGACGGGAGCTCCTACGAGCAGTACTTC	CASSDGSSYEQYF
13	NA	TRBV12-5	many	TRBJ1-1	TGTGCTAGTGGCCCGGACTGGAACACTGAAGCTTTCTTT	CASGPDWNTEAFF
17	NA	TRBV6-5	NA	TRBJ1-2	TGTGCCAGCATCCCCCGCGGCACGGGGTTTGGTCGCTATGGCTACACCTTC	CASIPRGTGFGRYGYTF
15	NA	TRBV7-9	many	TRBJ1-1	TGTGCCAGCAGCTTAGGTTTTTCGGGGGGCACTGAAGCTTTCTTT	CASSLGFSGGTEAFF
16	TRBD1	TRBV6-2/TRBV6-3	few	TRBJ1-5	TGTGCCAGCAGCCAGCGCCGGGACAGCCTCAATCAGCCCCAGCATTTT	CASSQRRDSLNQPQHF
14	NA	TRBV19	many	TRBJ2-7	TGTGCCATAGTCGGGCAGGAGGTTAACTACGAGCAGTACTTC	CAIVGQEVNYEQYF
11	NA	TRBV20-1	few	TRBJ1-1	TGCAGTGCTAGAACGTTCACTGAAGCTTTCTTT	CSARTFTEAFF
12	NA	TRBV20-1	NA	TRBJ2-7	TGCAGTGCGCCACACGCCTCCTACGAGCAGTACTTC	CSAPHASYEQYF
17	NA	TRBV12-3/TRBV12-4	many	TRBJ2-6	TGTGCCAGCAGTTTCTCGACAGCTGCGGTTGGGGCCAACGTCCTGACTTTC	CASSFSTAAVGANVLTF
14	NA	TRBV10-2	many	TRBJ1-1	TGCGCCAGCAGTGAAGTAAGGGTGAACACTGAAGCTTTCTTT	CASSEVRVNTEAFF
14	NA	TRBV7-2	many	TRBJ2-7	TGTGCCAGCAGCTACGGACCCCTCTCCTACGAGCAGTACTTC	CASSYGPLSYEQYF
13	TRBD1	TRBV12-3/TRBV12-4	NA	TRBJ1-1	TGTGCCAGCAGTTCGGACAGGCCAGGAGAAGCTTTCTTT	CASSSDRPGEAFF
12	NA	TRBV29-1	few	TRBJ2-7	TGCAGCGCCCGGGACACTACCTACGAGCAGTACTTC	CSARDTTYEQYF
13	TRBD1	TRBV12-5	many	TRBJ1-5	TGTGCTAGTGGGGAACAGGGGGTCGAGCCCCAGCATTTT	CASGEQGVEPQHF
14	NA	TRBV20-1	many	TRBJ2-4	TGCAGTGCTACCCGATATGACATTAAAAACATTCAGTACTTC	CSATRYDIKNIQYF
14	TRBD2	TRBV6-5	few	TRBJ2-5	TGTGCCAGCAGTTACGGGAGGGAGGCAGAGACCCAGTACTTC	CASSYGREAETQYF
15	TRBD2	TRBV11-1	many	TRBJ2-1	TGTGCCAGCAGCCCGGGACTAGCGGGGAGCAATGAGCAGTTCTTC	CASSPGLAGSNEQFF
16	NA	TRBV7-2	few	TRBJ1-3	TGTGCCAGCAGCTTAAGGGACACCAACTCTGGAAACACCATATATTTT	CASSLRDTNSGNTIYF
14	TRBD2	TRBV18	few	TRBJ2-3	TGTGCCAGCTCACTGGGACTAGCAACAGATACGCAGTATTTT	CASSLGLATDTQYF
13	NA	TRBV4-3	many	TRBJ2-1	TGCGCCAGCAGCCATGGCTCCGGGAATGAGCAGTTCTTC	CASSHGSGNEQFF
15	NA	TRBV20-1	NA	TRBJ1-4	TGCAGTGCCCCTCGCCCGGGACGGAGAAATGAAAAACTGTTTTTT	CSAPRPGRRNEKLFF
17	TRBD2	TRBV12-3/TRBV12-4	NA	TRBJ2-3	TGTGCCAGCAGTCCCCTCGGGGCGGGGGGGAGCACAGATACGCAGTATTTT	CASSPLGAGGSTDTQYF
16	TRBD2	TRBV10-2	few	TRBJ2-2	TGCGCCAGCAGTGAGTCGAGCGGGGCCTGGATCGGGGAGCTGTTTTTT	CASSESSGAWIGELFF
15	NA	TRBV7-3	few	TRBJ1-1	TGTGCCAGCAGCTCCCAAGTGGCGACTCCCACTGAAGCTTTCTTT	CASSSQVATPTEAFF
16	TRBD1	TRBV20-1	few	TRBJ1-6	TGCAGTGCTAGATCGCCCCCCGGGACAGCAAATTCACCCCTCCACTTT	CSARSPPGTANSPLHF
15	TRBD1	TRBV5-8	many	TRBJ1-5	TGTGCCAGCAGCTTTAGGGGGCGCGGCAATCAGCCCCAGCATTTT	CASSFRGRGNQPQHF
18	TRBD2	TRBV5-1	few	TRBJ2-1	TGCGCCAGCAGCTTGGCACTAGCGGGGGGCCGCCTCTACAATGAGCAGTTCTTC	CASSLALAGGRLYNEQFF
13	NA	TRBV25-1	few	TRBJ1-2	TGTGCCAGCAGTGATTCGTCACCTTATGGCTACACCTTC	CASSDSSPYGYTF
14	NA	TRBV6-5	few	TRBJ2-1	TGTGCCAGCAGTTACTCGAATCGGCCCAATGAGCAGTTCTTC	CASSYSNRPNEQFF
15	NA	TRBV7-2	few	TRBJ2-7	TGTGCCAGCAGCTTAGGGGGGGCTAACCACTACGAGCAGTACTTC	CASSLGGANHYEQYF
14	TRBD2	TRBV4-1	many	TRBJ2-1	TGCGCCAGCGCTAGCGGGGGTTCCTACAATGAGCAGTTCTTC	CASASGGSYNEQFF
15	NA	TRBV5-5	few	TRBJ1-1	TGTGCCAGCAGCCCCCCGGCCATGAAGAACACTGAAGCTTTCTTT	CASSPPAMKNTEAFF
11	NA	TRBV2	NA	TRBJ2-7	TGTGCCAGCATCTCCGGATACGAGCAGTACTTC	CASISGYEQYF